A selection of T cell receptor beta chains follows, all from one sample in a study of shared clonotypes between healthy human individuals. Using immunoSEQ multiplex PCR, the repertoire was profiled, and TCRdb retains in-frame clones only, with some absent. The repertoire holds 640,000 or so clones, with about two thirds as singletons. The sample consisted of memory CD4+ T cells sorted from blood. These receptor sequences come from a woman aged 30 to 39 in good health. CDR3s include the opening cysteine and the closing phenylalanine or tryptophan. The order of the fields is V gene, clone size, J gene, D gene, CDR3 protein, CDR3 DNA. A D gene is named only where the DNA matches it firmly. Size values are once, few and many counts, or a class for expanded clones, and some rows have none.

v_gene: TRBV19; abundance: .; j_gene: TRBJ1-2; d_gene: .; CDR3aa: CASCCGGSARKGGYTF; CDR3nt: TGTGCCAGTTGCTGCGGGGGCTCGGCCCGGAAGGGCGGCTACACCTTC
v_gene: TRBV11-2; abundance: once; j_gene: TRBJ2-3; d_gene: .; CDR3aa: CASSLGPGGTDTQYF; CDR3nt: TGTGCCAGCAGCCTCGGGCCGGGGGGCACAGATACGCAGTATTTT
v_gene: TRBV2; abundance: .; j_gene: TRBJ2-3; d_gene: .; CDR3aa: CASSELTTDTQYF; CDR3nt: TGTGCCAGCAGTGAGCTTACCACAGATACGCAGTATTTT
v_gene: TRBV6-1; abundance: .; j_gene: TRBJ2-6; d_gene: .; CDR3aa: CASSDTHSGANVLTF; CDR3nt: TGTGCCAGCAGTGACACGCACTCTGGGGCCAACGTCCTGACTTTC
v_gene: TRBV29-1; abundance: .; j_gene: TRBJ2-2; d_gene: .; CDR3aa: CSVIKGANTGELFF; CDR3nt: TGCAGCGTTATCAAAGGGGCGAACACCGGGGAGCTGTTTTTT
v_gene: TRBV28; abundance: .; j_gene: TRBJ1-1; d_gene: .; CDR3aa: CASSFWAEDTEAFF; CDR3nt: TGTGCCAGCAGTTTTTGGGCAGAGGACACTGAAGCTTTCTTT
v_gene: TRBV5-1; abundance: .; j_gene: TRBJ2-5; d_gene: .; CDR3aa: CASSKTQYF; CDR3nt: TGCGCCAGCAGCAAGACCCAGTACTTC
v_gene: TRBV19; abundance: .; j_gene: TRBJ2-5; d_gene: .; CDR3aa: CASSMLGSETQYF; CDR3nt: TGTGCCAGTAGTATGCTAGGCTCAGAGACCCAGTACTTC
v_gene: TRBV13; abundance: .; j_gene: TRBJ2-2; d_gene: .; CDR3aa: CASSLEEMRVWTGELFF; CDR3nt: TGTGCCAGCAGCTTAGAGGAGATGAGGGTTTGGACCGGGGAGCTGTTTTTT
v_gene: TRBV7-9; abundance: .; j_gene: TRBJ2-5; d_gene: TRBD1; CDR3aa: CASSSRIAGGVASGTQYF; CDR3nt: TGTGCCAGCAGCTCGAGGATCGCAGGGGGTGTAGCAAGTGGGACCCAGTACTTC
v_gene: TRBV19; abundance: .; j_gene: TRBJ2-7; d_gene: .; CDR3aa: CASSMGARTYEQYF; CDR3nt: TGTGCCAGTAGTATGGGTGCGCGAACCTACGAGCAGTACTTC
v_gene: TRBV27; abundance: few; j_gene: TRBJ2-5; d_gene: TRBD2; CDR3aa: CASSSAGGLAGRETQYF; CDR3nt: TGTGCCAGCAGTTCCGCTGGGGGGCTAGCGGGAAGGGAGACCCAGTACTTC
v_gene: TRBV5-1; abundance: .; j_gene: TRBJ1-1; d_gene: .; CDR3aa: CASSLVVGGTEAFF; CDR3nt: TGCGCCAGCAGCTTGGTTGTGGGGGGCACTGAAGCTTTCTTT
v_gene: TRBV19; abundance: .; j_gene: TRBJ2-5; d_gene: TRBD2; CDR3aa: CASQLAGGPSETQYF; CDR3nt: TGTGCCAGCCAACTAGCGGGAGGGCCCTCAGAGACCCAGTACTTC
v_gene: TRBV28; abundance: .; j_gene: TRBJ2-3; d_gene: .; CDR3aa: CATGLAAADTQYF; CDR3nt: TGTGCCACGGGACTGGCAGCGGCAGATACGCAGTATTTT
v_gene: TRBV29-1; abundance: few; j_gene: TRBJ2-4; d_gene: .; CDR3aa: CSVEDKGRELYF; CDR3nt: TGCAGCGTTGAAGATAAGGGCAGAGAATTGTACTTC
v_gene: TRBV21-1; abundance: few; j_gene: TRBJ2-7; d_gene: .; CDR3aa: CASSKHSGLNLWTYEQYF; CDR3nt: TGTGCCAGCAGCAAACATTCAGGGTTGAACTTATGGACCTACGAGCAGTACTTC
v_gene: TRBV5-1; abundance: .; j_gene: TRBJ1-1; d_gene: .; CDR3aa: CASSFGPSAAFF; CDR3nt: TGCGCCAGCAGCTTTGGGCCGTCTGCAGCTTTCTTT
v_gene: TRBV27; abundance: .; j_gene: TRBJ2-2; d_gene: TRBD2; CDR3aa: CASSPQILAGTNTGELFF; CDR3nt: TGTGCCAGCAGTCCGCAAATACTAGCGGGGACGAACACCGGGGAGCTGTTTTTT
v_gene: TRBV18; abundance: .; j_gene: TRBJ2-1; d_gene: .; CDR3aa: CASSPLGTSRGNEQFF; CDR3nt: TGTGCCAGCTCACCTCTCGGGACCTCAAGGGGAAATGAGCAGTTCTTC
v_gene: TRBV6-1; abundance: once; j_gene: TRBJ1-2; d_gene: .; CDR3aa: CASSERPPLYGYTF; CDR3nt: TGTGCCAGCAGTGAGAGGCCCCCGCTCTATGGCTACACCTTC
v_gene: TRBV2; abundance: few; j_gene: TRBJ1-2; d_gene: TRBD1; CDR3aa: CASKERDRDNYGYTF; CDR3nt: TGTGCCAGCAAGGAGCGGGACAGGGACAACTATGGCTACACCTTC
v_gene: TRBV18; abundance: once; j_gene: TRBJ1-1; d_gene: TRBD1; CDR3aa: CASSPGQGIPEAFF; CDR3nt: TGTGCCAGCTCACCCGGACAGGGTATCCCTGAAGCTTTCTTT
v_gene: TRBV5-1; abundance: many; j_gene: TRBJ2-3; d_gene: .; CDR3aa: CASSLEQITDTQYF; CDR3nt: TGCGCCAGCAGCTTGGAGCAGATAACAGATACGCAGTATTTT
v_gene: TRBV19; abundance: .; j_gene: TRBJ1-1; d_gene: .; CDR3aa: CASSIQAGTEAFF; CDR3nt: TGTGCCAGTAGTATACAAGCAGGAACTGAAGCTTTCTTT
v_gene: TRBV29-1; abundance: .; j_gene: TRBJ2-5; d_gene: .; CDR3aa: CSIAMTQIQETQYF; CDR3nt: TGCAGCATAGCCATGACACAGATACAAGAGACCCAGTACTTC
v_gene: TRBV7-9; abundance: .; j_gene: TRBJ2-3; d_gene: TRBD1; CDR3aa: CASSLARIGQGAGADTQYF; CDR3nt: TGTGCCAGCAGCTTAGCGAGGATAGGACAGGGGGCCGGTGCAGATACGCAGTATTTT
v_gene: TRBV19; abundance: once; j_gene: TRBJ2-2; d_gene: .; CDR3aa: CASSIEALADNTGELFF; CDR3nt: TGTGCCAGTAGTATAGAAGCACTAGCTGATAACACCGGGGAGCTGTTTTTT
v_gene: TRBV11-2; abundance: few; j_gene: TRBJ2-7; d_gene: TRBD1; CDR3aa: CASSPTRGQGYEQYF; CDR3nt: TGTGCCAGCAGCCCAACTCGGGGACAGGGGTACGAGCAGTACTTC